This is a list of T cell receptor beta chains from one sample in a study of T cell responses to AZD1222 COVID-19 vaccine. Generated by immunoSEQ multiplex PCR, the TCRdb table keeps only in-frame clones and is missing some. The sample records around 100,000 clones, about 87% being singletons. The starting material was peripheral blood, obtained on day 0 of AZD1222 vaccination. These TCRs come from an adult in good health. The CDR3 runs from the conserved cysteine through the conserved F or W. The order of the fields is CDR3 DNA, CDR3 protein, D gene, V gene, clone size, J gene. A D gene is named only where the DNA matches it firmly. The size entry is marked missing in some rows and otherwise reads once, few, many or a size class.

TGTGCCAGCCATAGACCATTGGGTGAAAAACTGTTTTTT | CASHRPLGEKLFF | - | TRBV2 | once | TRBJ1-4
TGTGCCAGCTCCCGGCGGGAAAACACTGAAGCTTTCTTT | CASSRRENTEAFF | - | TRBV27 | - | TRBJ1-1
TGTGCCAGTAGTGTTGACAGGGTGGGCAATCAGCCCCAGCATTTT | CASSVDRVGNQPQHF | TRBD1 | TRBV19 | - | TRBJ1-5
TGTGCCAGCAGTTTAAGGAGGGTGCGAGCTTTCTTT | CASSLRRVRAFF | - | TRBV12-3/TRBV12-4 | - | TRBJ1-1
TGTGCCAGCAGCCCCTGGGGGGGGTTGCTAAACACTGAAGCTTTCTTT | CASSPWGGLLNTEAFF | - | TRBV7-2 | - | TRBJ1-1
TGTGCCAGCAGCTTGAACGTGTTGGGTTCGGGTGAGCAGTACTTC | CASSLNVLGSGEQYF | - | TRBV5-4 | once | TRBJ2-7
TGTGCCAGCTCACCCGACCGGTACGAGCAGTACTTC | CASSPDRYEQYF | - | TRBV18 | once | TRBJ2-7
TGTGCCAGCAGCTTACAGGGGCAAACTGAAGCTTTCTTT | CASSLQGQTEAFF | - | TRBV7-9 | - | TRBJ1-1
TGTGCCACCAGAGCAGTCTCTGGAAACACCATATATTTT | CATRAVSGNTIYF | - | TRBV15 | once | TRBJ1-3
TGCGCCAGCGCTGGACAGGGGGCAGGTGGCTACACCTTC | CASAGQGAGGYTF | TRBD1 | TRBV10-2 | - | TRBJ1-2
TGTGCCAGCTGTAGAGGGACAGGAGCCTACGAGCAGTACTTC | CASCRGTGAYEQYF | TRBD1 | TRBV6-5 | - | TRBJ2-7
TGCAGCGTTCGGGTGAACACTGAAGCTTTCTTT | CSVRVNTEAFF | - | TRBV29-1 | - | TRBJ1-1
TGCGCCAGCAGTGAATCAGTGGGGGGCGGGGAGCTGTTTTTT | CASSESVGGGELFF | - | TRBV10-2 | - | TRBJ2-2
TGCGCCAGCAGCTGGGACAACTCTGGAAACACCATATATTTT | CASSWDNSGNTIYF | - | TRBV5-1 | - | TRBJ1-3
TGTGCCAGCAGCCCGAGTTGGTATGGTACCGGGGAGCTGTTTTTT | CASSPSWYGTGELFF | - | TRBV7-2 | - | TRBJ2-2
TGCGCCAGCAGCCAAGCTCTGACAGGGGGATATGGTGGCTACACCTTC | CASSQALTGGYGGYTF | TRBD1 | TRBV4-1 | once | TRBJ1-2
TGTGCCAGCGCCCTTGCAGGTCGGGCCCTAGGGAATGGCTACACCTTC | CASALAGRALGNGYTF | - | TRBV27 | - | TRBJ1-2
TGCGCCAGCAGCCCCGGGAGGGTCTCCAAGGGGACCGGGGAGCTGTTTTTT | CASSPGRVSKGTGELFF | TRBD2 | TRBV5-1 | - | TRBJ2-2
TGCGCCAGCAGCACGGGACCTCCGGGAAACACCATATATTTT | CASSTGPPGNTIYF | - | TRBV5-1 | - | TRBJ1-3
TGTGCCAGCAGCCAAGTCACCGCCGGGGGTCTTGGCAATCAGCCCCAGCATTTT | CASSQVTAGGLGNQPQHF | - | TRBV4-2 | - | TRBJ1-5
TGTGCCAGCAGTGGGGGGAAGGGAGTATGGTGGGATACGCAGTATTTT | CASSGGKGVWWDTQYF | - | TRBV6-1 | - | TRBJ2-3
TGCGCCAGCAGCTTGGGGGCATCGGGAAACAATCAGCCCCAGCATTTT | CASSLGASGNNQPQHF | - | TRBV5-1 | - | TRBJ1-5
TGTGCCAGCTGTCGGGTCATAGCTAATGAAAAACTGTTTTTT | CASCRVIANEKLFF | - | TRBV6-5 | - | TRBJ1-4
TGTGCCAGCAGCTTAGTTTTTAGTCGGGGGGGCTATGTTCGTGATACGCAGTATTTT | CASSLVFSRGGYVRDTQYF | TRBD2 | TRBV7-2 | - | TRBJ2-3
TGTGCCAGCAGCGTAGTAGGACAGTACACTGAAGCTTTCTTT | CASSVVGQYTEAFF | - | TRBV9 | - | TRBJ1-1
TGTGCCAGCAGTTCGGACCTTGGTTATGGCTACACCTTC | CASSSDLGYGYTF | - | TRBV12-3/TRBV12-4 | - | TRBJ1-2
TGTGCCAGCAGTGGACAGGGGAGGGTTGAAGCTTTCTTT | CASSGQGRVEAFF | TRBD1 | TRBV7-9 | many | TRBJ1-1
TGTGCCAGCAGCCAAGAGTACCCGGGACAGGGACGAGATGAAAAACTGTTTTTT | CASSQEYPGQGRDEKLFF | TRBD1 | TRBV3-1/TRBV3-2 | - | TRBJ1-4
TGTGCCAGCAGCTTAGGAGCGGGAGGGCCCCGAGCTTCCGAGCAGTACTTC | CASSLGAGGPRASEQYF | TRBD2 | TRBV7-2 | - | TRBJ2-7
TGTGCCAGCAGTGCTTACACAGATTTTTCTAACTATGGCTACACCTTC | CASSAYTDFSNYGYTF | - | TRBV6-1 | - | TRBJ1-2
TGTGCCAGCAGCTCCAACCAGGGGGCTGGTGGCTACACCTTC | CASSSNQGAGGYTF | TRBD1 | TRBV7-9 | - | TRBJ1-2
TGTGCCAGCAGCTTAGCCGGGATGACCTACGAGCAGTACTTC | CASSLAGMTYEQYF | - | TRBV7-9 | - | TRBJ2-7
TGTGCCAGCAGTTCCCAGGGGCTAGCGGCGACCTACGAGCAGTACTTC | CASSSQGLAATYEQYF | - | TRBV6-5 | once | TRBJ2-7
TGTGCCAGCAGAACCGGGACTAATATTTCACCCCTCCACTTT | CASRTGTNISPLHF | - | TRBV28 | - | TRBJ1-6
TGTGCCAGCAGTTCAACAACAGGGGGTGGGATTAGATCTGAAGCTTTCTTT | CASSSTTGGGIRSEAFF | TRBD1 | TRBV28 | - | TRBJ1-1
TGCAGCGTTGTCAGGGGGCTTGTTACTGAAGCTTTCTTT | CSVVRGLVTEAFF | TRBD1 | TRBV29-1 | - | TRBJ1-1
TGCGCCAGCAGCTTGGAGGCATTCTATGGCTACACCTTC | CASSLEAFYGYTF | - | TRBV5-1 | once | TRBJ1-2
TGTGCCAGCAGTAGGGGACTAGGGGAGACCCAGTACTTC | CASSRGLGETQYF | TRBD2 | TRBV6-2/TRBV6-3 | - | TRBJ2-5
TGTGCCACCAGTAGTAGGGCCAATCAGCCCCAGCATTTT | CATSSRANQPQHF | - | TRBV24-1 | - | TRBJ1-5
TGTGCTAGTGGTTTGGTCCTGACAGGGACGGGCACTGAAGCTTTCTTT | CASGLVLTGTGTEAFF | TRBD1 | TRBV12-5 | - | TRBJ1-1
TGTGCCAGTAGTATCCCCCGGGGCGGTGGCACTGAAGCTTTCTTT | CASSIPRGGGTEAFF | - | TRBV19 | - | TRBJ1-1
TGTGCCAGCAGCTTGGTCGGACGCCGGTTCCAAGAGACCCAGTACTTC | CASSLVGRRFQETQYF | - | TRBV7-9 | - | TRBJ2-5
TGTGCCAGCAGTCCCCCATTGGGCAATCAGCCCCAGCATTTT | CASSPPLGNQPQHF | - | TRBV28 | - | TRBJ1-5
TGTGCCATCGGATTACAGGGGGGTACCTACGAGCAGTACTTC | CAIGLQGGTYEQYF | TRBD1 | TRBV10-3 | - | TRBJ2-7
TGTGCCACCTCTCGGTTGGCAGTTCGCTCTGGGGCCAACGTCCTGACTTTC | CATSRLAVRSGANVLTF | - | TRBV27 | few | TRBJ2-6
TGTGCCAGCTCACCCCCCGGCGGGAGCCCGGACGAGCAGTACTTC | CASSPPGGSPDEQYF | TRBD2 | TRBV18 | few | TRBJ2-7
TGTGCCAGCAGACTCGGACCTCTTGGCAATCAGCCCCAGCATTTT | CASRLGPLGNQPQHF | - | TRBV6-5 | - | TRBJ1-5
TGTGCCATCAGTGAGCGGACTAGCGCCGGAGATACGCAGTATTTT | CAISERTSAGDTQYF | TRBD2 | TRBV10-3 | - | TRBJ2-3
TGTGCCAGCAGCGTGACAGGGGGCTTTGAGTCTGGAAACACCATATATTTT | CASSVTGGFESGNTIYF | TRBD1 | TRBV9 | few | TRBJ1-3
TGTGCCAGCAGCTTGGGCAGCTTTACAGATACGCAGTATTTT | CASSLGSFTDTQYF | - | TRBV5-4 | - | TRBJ2-3